The T cell receptor (beta chain) described here comes from a study of human T cells and chemical hapten exposure. Study overall: The cohort included alopecia areata under or over 50% scalp, totalis and universalis. Study outcomes and limitations: Expanded TCR sets contained significantly more large CDR3 similarity clusters than controls.

This clonotype was found a few times. Its antigen remains unidentified. Time point denoted: patch test 1, 2 weeks after DPC sensitization. Specified treatment: therapeutic diphenylcyclopropenone sensitization with weekly scalp DPC. Prior to application of each patch test, blood was drawn. Germline-derived CDR1 and CDR2 are MRHNA and SNTAGT. The CDR3 contains 14 residues. V was clipped by 0 bases and J by 4 bases, with 8 bases between them. TCRdb processed the RACE reads anew with MiXCR; each CDR3 protein has one entry. The sample holds about 120,000 distinct CDR3 sequences; about an eighth are singletons and the top ten take about 0.85%.

This TCR came from a man aged 18-30 years with alopecia areata. Some clones in this sample may be carry-over from other donors' samples. The rearrangement uses TRBV6-4 and TRBJ2-3, with a weak D call TRBD2 (5 bases). The specimen comprised whole blood, sampled in connection with sensitization to the hapten diphenylcyclopropenone (DPC). CDR3 amino acids: CASSDSRAPDTQYF. The CDR3 DNA is TGTGCCAGCAGTGACTCGAGGGCCCCAGATACGCAGTATTTT.